Detailed here is one T cell receptor beta chain. What it recognizes is unknown. This entry is derived from a study of hypomethylating agent response in myelodysplastic syndrome. CDR1 is MDHEN, CDR2 SYDVKM, per germline. The CDR3 covers 14 residues. The V gene lost 6 bases and the J gene lost 9 bases, with 15 bases spanning the gap. Study-level results: This small study analyzed only around ten patients.

Libraries were prepared by immunoSEQ multiplex PCR; TCRdb keeps only in-frame clonotypes and omits some of them. This table has under 5,500 clones, about 90% appearing once. The sample consisted of bone marrow, taken before or after starting hypomethylating agent treatment for myelodysplastic syndrome (not recorded which). The TCR was taken from a human donor with myelodysplastic syndrome. V usage is TRBV28 and J usage is TRBJ2-6; tentatively, D is TRBD1 (6 bases). The CDR3 region has the DNA TGTGCCAGCAGCTTTAGGGGGTCGGGCAACGTCCTGACTTTC. It translates to CASSFRGSGNVLTF.